Presented here are 11 T cell receptor beta chains from one specimen sequenced in a study of Graves' ophthalmopathy and Graves' hyperthyroidism. Amplification of the TCR beta CDR3 regions used RNA transcripts (as template). After a first-round RT-PCR with HTBI primers, a second-round multiplex PCR was run. TCRdb fed the multiplex PCR reads into MiXCR, producing one record per CDR3 protein. The table shows 680,000 or so distinct CDR3 sequences, with about 20% occurring only once. Sample: peripheral blood. The origin of the receptors is a woman in her late teens or twenties with stable Graves' hyperthyroidism. Some clones in this sample may be carry-over from other donors' samples.

This clonotype was seen ten or more times. The V call is TRBV19, the J call TRBJ2-7; 7 bases match TRBD2. J was trimmed by 2 bases and V by 2 bases; bases with no gene match: 0. The CDR3 runs to 13 residues. Germline CDR1 LNHDA, CDR2 SQIVND (reference sequence). CDR3 in DNA: TGTGCCAGTAGTATAAGCGGGACCTACGAGCAGTACTTC. This gives the protein CASSISGTYEQYF.

V and J are TRBV6-5 and TRBJ2-7, with TRBD2 as a possible D gene (6 bases). Germline lookup yields CDR1 MNHEY and CDR2 SVGAGI. V lost 4 bases to trimming and J lost 1 base, with 14 bases between them. The CDR3 loop spans 15 amino acids. Here the CDR3 reads CASSSFLAGSYEQYF. The CDR3 DNA follows: TGTGCCAGCAGTTCCTTTTTGGCGGGGTCCTACGAGCAGTACTTC.

This sequence joins TRBV12-3 or TRBV12-4 and TRBJ1-2, with D perhaps TRBD1 (5 bases). Trimming took off 7 bases at V and 7 bases at J, with 16 bases between the two ends. The CDR3 spans 13 residues. The CDR3 loop is CASTNLQGSGYTF. CDR3 sequence (DNA): TGTGCCAGCACTAATCTCCAGGGTTCTGGCTACACCTTC.

This clonotype was detected ten times or more. V is TRBV6-1 and J is TRBJ2-7; TRBD1 aligns across 12 bases. Per germline, CDR1 MNHNS and CDR2 SASEGT. The CDR3 runs 14 residues. The J segment lost 7 bases and the V segment lost 5 bases, leaving 6 bases of the junction unmatched. CDR3 residues: CASSKGQGAREQYF. The CDR3 DNA reads TGTGCCAGCAGTAAGGGACAGGGGGCGCGGGAGCAGTACTTC.

This clonotype was detected a few times. V is TRBV29-1 and J is TRBJ1-5, with D possibly matching TRBD1 (5 bases). Germline V gene sequence: CDR1 SQVTM, CDR2 ANQGSEA. The CDR3 sequence is 17 residues long. Deletions cut 7 bases from V and 0 bases from J, with 22 bases between. The CDR3 sequence is CSAHTPDRDPSNQPQHF. The CDR3 coding sequence is TGCAGCGCACACACCCCCGACAGAGATCCTAGCAATCAGCCCCAGCATTTT.

The chain has TRBV25-1 and TRBJ1-1; the D is unclear. With 1 base removed from V and 10 bases from J, the gap between germline ends came to 13 bases. The CDR3 length is 13 residues. CDR1 and CDR2 from the germline V gene are MGHDK and SYGVNS. This CDR3 is CASSESSLPLAFF. DNA for the CDR3: TGTGCCAGCAGTGAATCCTCCCTGCCCCTAGCTTTCTTT.

The genes are TRBV6-1 and TRBJ1-1; weak D call: TRBD1 (6 bases). The length of the CDR3 is 11 residues. Per the germline V gene, CDR1 is MNHNS and CDR2 is SASEGT. Deletions cut 7 bases from V and 11 bases from J, with 14 bases between. CDR3 region: CASTTGGLAFF. DNA for the CDR3: TGTGCCAGCACCACGGGGGGGCTCGCTTTCTTT.

This clonotype appeared many times. The chain joins TRBV15 to TRBJ1-5; tentative D call: TRBD1 (5 bases). This CDR3 has 14 residues. Germline V gene lookup returns CDR1 LNHNV and CDR2 YYDKDF (reference sequence). Trimming took off 5 bases at V and 2 bases at J, with 10 bases between the two ends. CDR3 DNA sequence: TGTGCCACCAGCCGTCCGGGGGGCAATCAGCCCCAGCATTTT. This encodes CATSRPGGNQPQHF.

The table lists this clonotype with many counts. The V gene is TRBV4-2, the J gene TRBJ2-5; 13 nucleotides align to TRBD2. This CDR3 is built from 19 residues. V lost 2 bases to trimming and J lost 2 bases; unmatched junction nucleotides: 11. From germline, CDR1 is LGHNA and CDR2 YNFKEQ. The CDR3 nucleotides read TGTGCCAGCAGCCAAACCCGAACTAGCGGGGGGGCCTTACAAGAGACCCAGTACTTC. This encodes CASSQTRTSGGALQETQYF.

At least ten counts were recorded for this clonotype. The chain has TRBV7-2 and TRBJ2-7; perhaps TRBD1 as D (5 bases). Between the trimmed V and J ends, which lost 5 bases and 2 bases, there was a span of 10 bases. The CDR3 runs to 13 residues. From germline, CDR1 is SGHTA and CDR2 FQGNSA. Here the CDR3 DNA reads TGTGCCAGCAGCCTTTGGGGCGCCTACGAGCAGTACTTC. The encoded protein is CASSLWGAYEQYF.

This clonotype was observed many times. The chain couples TRBV28 to TRBJ2-7; D is unresolved. CDR1 MDHEN and CDR2 SYDVKM come from the germline V gene. The CDR3 spans 15 residues. V was trimmed by 3 bases and J by 2 bases, leaving 14 bases between them. The CDR3 reads CASSFYLDPTYEQYF. CDR3 bases: TGTGCCAGCAGTTTCTACCTGGACCCAACCTACGAGCAGTACTTC. Using reference TRBV28 and TRBJ2-7 for the parts outside the CDR3, the full variable domain is DVKVTQSSRYLVKRTGEKVFLECVQDMDHENMFWYRQDPGLGLRLIYFSYDVKMKEKGDIPEGYSVSREKKERFSLILESASTNQTSMYLCASSFYLDPTYEQYFGPGTRLTVT.